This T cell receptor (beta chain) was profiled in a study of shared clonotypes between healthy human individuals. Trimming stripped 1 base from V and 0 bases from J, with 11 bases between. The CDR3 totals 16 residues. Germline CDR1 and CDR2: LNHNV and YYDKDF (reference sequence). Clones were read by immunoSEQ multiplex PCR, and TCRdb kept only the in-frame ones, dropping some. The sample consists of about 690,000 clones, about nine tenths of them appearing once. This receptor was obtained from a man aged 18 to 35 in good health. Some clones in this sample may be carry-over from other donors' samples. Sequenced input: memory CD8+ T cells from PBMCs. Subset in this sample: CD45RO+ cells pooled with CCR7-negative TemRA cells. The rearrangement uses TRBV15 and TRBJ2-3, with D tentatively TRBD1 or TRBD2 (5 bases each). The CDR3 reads CATSRGDGTSTDTQYF. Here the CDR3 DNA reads TGTGCCACCAGCAGAGGGGACGGTACTAGCACAGATACGCAGTATTTT.